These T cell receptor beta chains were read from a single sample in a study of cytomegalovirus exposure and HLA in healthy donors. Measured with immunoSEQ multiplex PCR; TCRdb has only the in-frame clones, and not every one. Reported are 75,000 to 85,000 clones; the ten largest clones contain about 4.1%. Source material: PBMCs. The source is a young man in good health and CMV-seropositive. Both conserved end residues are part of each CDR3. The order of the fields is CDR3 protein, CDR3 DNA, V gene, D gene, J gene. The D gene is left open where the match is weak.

CDR3: CASTRDRGFQETQYF
DNA: TGTGCCAGCACCCGGGACAGGGGGTTCCAAGAGACCCAGTACTTC
V: TRBV5-4
D: TRBD1
J: TRBJ2-5

CDR3: CASSYPTGFGEKLFF
DNA: TGTGCCAGCAGTTACCCAACAGGATTTGGTGAAAAACTGTTTTTT
V: TRBV6-6
D: -
J: TRBJ1-4

CDR3: CSVEDRGGPDTQYF
DNA: TGCAGCGTTGAAGATAGGGGGGGCCCAGATACGCAGTATTTT
V: TRBV29-1
D: -
J: TRBJ2-3

CDR3: CASSLLTGTRNTIYF
DNA: TGTGCCAGCAGCTTACTTACAGGGACACGAAACACCATATATTTT
V: TRBV11-2
D: -
J: TRBJ1-3

CDR3: CASSIDLPRRAETQYF
DNA: TGTGCCAGTAGTATAGATCTTCCGCGTCGTGCAGAGACCCAGTACTTC
V: TRBV19
D: -
J: TRBJ2-5

CDR3: CASSLVQGLAEAFF
DNA: TGTGCCAGCAGTTTAGTCCAGGGCCTCGCTGAAGCTTTCTTT
V: TRBV28
D: -
J: TRBJ1-1

CDR3: CASSQVYGMGLSYEQYF
DNA: TGTGCCAGCAGCCAAGTCTATGGTATGGGGCTTTCCTACGAGCAGTACTTC
V: TRBV14
D: -
J: TRBJ2-7

CDR3: CASRSDSSTEAFF
DNA: TGTGCCAGCAGATCAGACAGTTCCACTGAAGCTTTCTTT
V: TRBV28
D: -
J: TRBJ1-1

CDR3: CASRPWTENTEAFF
DNA: TGTGCCAGCAGACCCTGGACAGAAAACACTGAAGCTTTCTTT
V: TRBV27
D: -
J: TRBJ1-1

CDR3: CASRGEGGFYGYTF
DNA: TGTGCCAGCAGGGGAGAAGGAGGATTCTATGGCTACACCTTC
V: TRBV2
D: -
J: TRBJ1-2

CDR3: CASSYLYEQYF
DNA: TGTGCCAGCAGTTATCTCTACGAGCAGTACTTC
V: TRBV6-6
D: -
J: TRBJ2-7

CDR3: CASSLPGQHSYEQYF
DNA: TGTGCCAGCAGCTTACCCGGACAGCACTCCTACGAGCAGTACTTC
V: TRBV7-8
D: -
J: TRBJ2-7

CDR3: CASSGGPGGQFDEQYF
DNA: TGTGCCAGCAGTGGGGGGCCGGGAGGGCAATTCGACGAGCAGTACTTC
V: TRBV2
D: TRBD2
J: TRBJ2-7

CDR3: CASSLALTGPNTGELFF
DNA: TGTGCCAGCAGCTTAGCTCTGACAGGCCCGAACACCGGGGAGCTGTTTTTT
V: TRBV11-2
D: -
J: TRBJ2-2

CDR3: CASGGQYNSPLHF
DNA: TGTGCTAGTGGGGGACAGTATAATTCACCCCTCCACTTT
V: TRBV12-5
D: TRBD1
J: TRBJ1-6

CDR3: CSVTGAGDTQYF
DNA: TGCAGCGTTACAGGGGCTGGAGATACGCAGTATTTT
V: TRBV29-1
D: TRBD1
J: TRBJ2-3

CDR3: CASPEWVEYTYEQYF
DNA: TGCGCCAGCCCAGAGTGGGTGGAGTACACCTACGAGCAGTACTTC
V: TRBV10-2
D: -
J: TRBJ2-7

CDR3: CASSTTGGNTEAFF
DNA: TGTGCCAGCAGTACGACAGGGGGGAACACTGAAGCTTTCTTT
V: TRBV6-5
D: TRBD1
J: TRBJ1-1